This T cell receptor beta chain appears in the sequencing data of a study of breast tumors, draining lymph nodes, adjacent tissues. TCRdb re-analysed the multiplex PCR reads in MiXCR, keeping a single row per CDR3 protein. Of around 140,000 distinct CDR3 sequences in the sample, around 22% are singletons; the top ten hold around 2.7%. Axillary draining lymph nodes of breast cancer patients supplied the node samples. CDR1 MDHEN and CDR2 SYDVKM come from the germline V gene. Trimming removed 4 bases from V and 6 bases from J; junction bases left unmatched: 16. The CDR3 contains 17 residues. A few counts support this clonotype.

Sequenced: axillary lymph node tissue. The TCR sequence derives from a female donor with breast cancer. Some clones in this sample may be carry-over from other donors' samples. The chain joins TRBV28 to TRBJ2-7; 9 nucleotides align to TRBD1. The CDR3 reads CASSSPSRGQGRVEQYF. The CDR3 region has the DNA TGTGCCAGCAGTTCCCCAAGCAGGGGACAGGGACGGGTCGAGCAGTACTTC.